Reported below is one T cell receptor (beta chain). Its antigen is not known. TCR beta sequencing was performed on blood CD8+ and CD4+ T cells. Negative isolation was used for CD8+ and CD4+ T cells, and FACS enrichment was applied to TEMRA cells. Germline V gene lookup returns CDR1 GTSNPN and CDR2 SVGIG (reference sequence). V lost 4 bases and J lost 1, with 14 bases in between. This CDR3 comprises 15 residues. cDNA came from around 0.5 to 1 ug RNA primed by random hexamers. A multiplex approach, immunoSEQ multiplex PCR, amplified TCR beta CDR3 across 54 Vbeta and 13 Jbeta. TCRdb redid the calling of the immunoSEQ multiplex PCR reads with MiXCR, one entry per CDR3 protein. This sample has about 120,000 distinct CDR3 sequences, with just over 95% found just once. This record belongs to a study of CD8 T cells in Susac syndrome. General study findings and limits: In Susac patients, clonal expansion was not detected in CD4+ cells.

The J gene is TRBJ2-4, the V gene TRBV30, with D perhaps TRBD1 (7 bases). The sequence was collected from a human donor with Susac syndrome. The sequenced sample was CD4+ T cells from PBMCs. The CDR3 region is CAWNPQGTAKNIQYF. The CDR3 DNA follows: TGTGCCTGGAACCCACAGGGGACTGCCAAAAACATTCAGTACTTC.